Below, 30 T cell receptor beta chains from the same sample are listed, as sequenced in a study of blood T cell repertoires in COVID-19. The repertoire was sequenced with immunoSEQ multiplex PCR; TCRdb's copy has only in-frame clones and lacks some. The data show 65,000 to 85,000 clones, roughly 87% seen once. What was sequenced was peripheral blood. These receptor sequences come from a woman between 18 and 30 years old with acute or convalescent COVID-19.

This chain uses TRBV4-1 with TRBJ2-5; 13 bases are a match to TRBD2. The germline CDR1 and CDR2 sequences are MGHRA and YSYEKL. The CDR3 is made up of 18 amino acids. V dropped 0 bases and J dropped 3; count of bases not matched to a gene: 7. CDR3 DNA sequence: TGCGCCAGCAGCCAAGATGCAACTAGCGGGGGGGAAAAAGAGACCCAGTACTTC. It translates to CASSQDATSGGEKETQYF.

The chain links TRBV14 to TRBJ2-1, with 10 bases aligning to TRBD1. The CDR3 spans 18 residues. Germline assignment: CDR1 SGHDN and CDR2 FVKESK. V trimming: 2 bases; J trimming: 10 bases; junction bases outside the gene matches: 17. CDR3 loop: CASSQKGQGSGIRGEQFF. CDR3 bases: TGTGCCAGCAGCCAAAAGGGACAGGGGTCCGGTATTCGAGGGGAGCAGTTCTTC.

V and J are TRBV4-1 and TRBJ2-7; 8 nucleotides agree with TRBD2. The CDR3 contains 14 residues. Germline V lookup: CDR1 MGHRA, CDR2 YSYEKL. The ends lost 4 bases at V and 3 bases at J; junction bases unmatched: 5. DNA of the CDR3: TGCGCCAGCAGCCCACCGGGGGGGTACTACGAGCAGTACTTC. Protein: CASSPPGGYYEQYF.

This clone was seen a handful of times. The chain links TRBV28 to TRBJ2-7, with 7 bases that match TRBD1. With 6 bases clipped from V and 2 bases from J, the junction kept 4 bases outside the gene matches. The CDR3 is made up of 13 amino acids. The germline V gene has CDR1 MDHEN and CDR2 SYDVKM. The CDR3 DNA sequence: TGTGCCAGCAGCAGACAGGGACCCTACGAGCAGTACTTC. It is translated as CASSRQGPYEQYF.

The CDR3 DNA follows: TGTGCCAGCAGCCCAAGACAGGGGATTTACACCGGGGAGCTGTTTTTT. Its translation: CASSPRQGIYTGELFF. The chain uses TRBV2 and TRBJ2-2; 8 bases align to TRBD1. Germline CDR1 and CDR2: SNHLY and FYNNEI. With 6 bases clipped from V and 3 bases from J, the junction kept 9 bases outside the gene matches. This CDR3 has 16 amino acids. Full variable domain (remainder filled in from reference TRBV2 and TRBJ2-2): EPEVTQTPSHQVTQMGQEVILRCVPISNHLYFYWYRQILGQKVEFLVSFYNNEISEKSEIFDDQFSVERPDGSNFTLKIRSTKLEDSAMYFCASSPRQGIYTGELFFGEGSRLTVL.

V usage is TRBV7-2 and J usage is TRBJ2-1, with 9 bases fitting TRBD2. The CDR3 has 15 amino acids. Per the germline V gene, CDR1 is SGHTA and CDR2 is FQGNSA. With V trimmed by 2 bases and J by 4 bases, 3 bases remained unmatched. This CDR3 is CASSLTSGLYNEQFF. The CDR3 DNA reads TGTGCCAGCAGCTTAACTAGCGGGCTTTACAATGAGCAGTTCTTC.

V gene TRBV27 combines with J gene TRBJ2-1; TRBD1 agrees at 8 bases. V dropped 7 bases and J dropped 5; count of bases not matched to a gene: 10. CDR3 size: 15 residues. From germline, CDR1 is MNHEY and CDR2 SMNVEV (reference sequence). The CDR3 nucleotides read TGTGCCAGCACCTCAGGAGGGACAGGAAACAATGAGCAGTTCTTC. Protein product: CASTSGGTGNNEQFF.

The J gene is TRBJ1-2, the V gene TRBV3-1 (or the pseudogene TRBV3-2); 10 bases match TRBD1. The trim removed 3 bases at V and 6 bases at J, leaving 7 bases unmatched. The CDR3 is made up of 15 amino acids. CDR1 is LGHDT and CDR2 is YNNKEL in the germline V gene (reference sequence). The CDR3 region is CASSQGTGESNGYTF. The DNA of the CDR3 is TGTGCCAGCAGCCAGGGGACAGGGGAAAGTAATGGCTACACCTTC.

CDR3: CASSLGRVKLFF. The CDR3 DNA reads TGTGCCAGCAGTTTGGGCAGGGTAAAACTGTTTTTT. This chain links TRBV28 with TRBJ1-4; D might be TRBD1 (5 bases). V dropped 3 bases and J dropped 10 bases, with 9 bases sitting between them. CDR1 MDHEN and CDR2 SYDVKM come from the germline V gene. The CDR3 contains 12 residues.

The chain joins TRBV6-2 or TRBV6-3 to TRBJ1-5; D gene ambiguous. The CDR3 consists of 15 residues. The germline CDR1 and CDR2 sequences are MNHEY and SVGEGT. Trimming cost V 3 bases and J 2 bases, with 11 bases left between them. CDR3 protein: CASSYVGVGNQPQHF. The DNA for the CDR3 is TGTGCCAGCAGTTATGTGGGAGTTGGCAATCAGCCCCAGCATTTT.

The gene calls are TRBV5-5 and TRBJ2-4; possibly TRBD2 for D (5 bases). Deletions cut 2 bases from V and 8 bases from J, with 17 bases between. CDR1 SGHKS and CDR2 YYEKEE come from the germline V gene (reference sequence). The CDR3 runs 15 residues. In DNA form, the CDR3 reads TGTGCCAGCAGCTTCGAGGGCACTCATCGCCACATTCAGTACTTC. Amino acids: CASSFEGTHRHIQYF. Filled out from reference TRBV5-5 and TRBJ2-4, the complete variable domain reads DAGVTQSPTHLIKTRGQQVTLRCSPISGHKSVSWYQQVLGQGPQFIFQYYEKEERGRGNFPDRFSARQFPNYSSELNVNALLLGDSALYLCASSFEGTHRHIQYFGAGTRLSVL.

This chain connects TRBV9 to TRBJ2-1; 10 bases are a match to TRBD2. CDR3 length: 15 amino acids. The V segment lost 2 bases and the J segment 5 bases; nucleotides outside the gene matches: 4. Germline values: CDR1 SGDLS, CDR2 YYNGEE. CDR3 DNA: TGTGCCAGCAGCGTGCGAGCGGGGGGGCACAATGAGCAGTTCTTC. This codes for CASSVRAGGHNEQFF.

There are a few counts of this clone. The V call is TRBV6-1, the J call TRBJ1-1; unclear D gene. The V end lost 2 bases, the J end lost 1 base, and 8 bases lay between the germline ends. The CDR3 covers 14 residues. CDR1 and CDR2 from the germline V gene are MNHNS and SASEGT. CDR3 sequence reads: CASSELASNTEAFF. Here the CDR3 DNA reads TGTGCCAGCAGTGAACTGGCCTCGAACACTGAAGCTTTCTTT.

This chain uses TRBV5-6 with TRBJ1-2; 7 nucleotides agree with TRBD1. Germline CDR1 and CDR2: SGHDT and YYEEEE. This CDR3 spans 13 amino acids. Unmatched junction bases numbered 6, after V lost 3 bases and J lost 7 bases. Written as DNA, the CDR3 is TGTGCCAGCAGCTACATCAGGGGGGCTGGCTACACCTTC. Protein sequence: CASSYIRGAGYTF. The whole variable domain, remainder taken from reference TRBV5-6 and TRBJ1-2, is DAGVTQSPTHLIKTRGQQVTLRCSPKSGHDTVSWYQQALGQGPQFIFQYYEEEERQRGNFPDRFSGHQFPNYSSELNVNALLLGDSALYLCASSYIRGAGYTFGSGTRLTVV.

This clone came up a few times. V and J are TRBV20-1 and TRBJ1-1; D is unresolved. Trimming cost V 5 bases and J 7 bases, with 11 bases left between them. This CDR3 spans 11 amino acids. CDR1 is DFQATT, CDR2 SNEGSKA, per germline (reference sequence). The CDR3 loop reads CSAQDSIEAFF. The DNA of the CDR3 is TGCAGTGCTCAGGACTCGATTGAAGCTTTCTTT.

The rearrangement joins TRBV6-1 to TRBJ1-2, with D possibly being TRBD1 (6 bases). This CDR3 is built from 15 residues. Germline CDR1 MNHNS, CDR2 SASEGT. Trimming took 1 base from V and 4 from J, leaving 13 bases between them. CDR3 protein: CASSEVWGLLYGYTF. In DNA form, the CDR3 reads TGTGCCAGCAGTGAAGTATGGGGGCTACTCTATGGCTACACCTTC.

The sample holds one count of this clone. V and J are TRBV5-6 and TRBJ1-2, with a possible D match to TRBD1 (6 bases). Trimming shortened V by 3 bases and J by 4 bases, and 16 bases separated the two germline ends. The CDR3 has 15 residues. The germline V gene has CDR1 SGHDT and CDR2 YYEEEE. The CDR3 sequence is CASSSGGQTIYGYTF. CDR3 in DNA: TGTGCCAGCAGCTCGGGAGGACAGACGATCTATGGCTACACCTTC.

The chain carries TRBV4-3 and TRBJ2-2; 15 bases line up with TRBD2. This CDR3 contains 17 residues. Germline loops: CDR1 LGHNA, CDR2 YSLEER. V shed 2 bases and J 7 bases; nucleotides not matched to a gene: 5. CDR3 nucleotides: TGCGCCAGCAGCCAACGGGGACTAGCGGGAGGAGTCGGGGAGCTGTTTTTT. It is translated as CASSQRGLAGGVGELFF.

J is TRBJ1-5 and V is TRBV2, with TRBD1 as a possible D gene (5 bases). The V end lost 11 bases, the J end lost 7 bases, and 24 bases lay between the germline ends. From germline, CDR1 is SNHLY and CDR2 FYNNEI. This CDR3 is built from 15 residues. The CDR3 DNA reads as TGTGCCCGCGGGGGACCGAATCCATTAATACAGCCCCAGCATTTT. It encodes CARGGPNPLIQPQHF.

This rearrangement joins TRBV18 to TRBJ1-5; 7 nucleotides line up with TRBD1. The CDR3 length is 14 residues. Germline CDR1 reads KGHSH; CDR2 reads LQKENI. With 2 bases clipped from V and 2 bases from J, the junction kept 0 bases outside the gene matches. CDR3 sequence: CASSPTGGNQPQHF. The CDR3 DNA sequence: TGTGCCAGCTCACCAACAGGGGGCAATCAGCCCCAGCATTTT.

The chain joins TRBV6-5 to TRBJ2-1; 8 nucleotides align to TRBD2. Germline loops: CDR1 MNHEY, CDR2 SVGAGI. The CDR3 length is 13 residues. Trimming cost V 11 bases and J 4 bases; bases outside gene matches: 7. The CDR3 DNA reads as TGTGCCGGGGCGGGGGGCGCATACAATGAGCAGTTCTTC. Its translation is CAGAGGAYNEQFF.

The chain has TRBV9 and TRBJ2-7; possible D gene TRBD2, 6 bases. CDR1 SGDLS and CDR2 YYNGEE come from the germline V gene. V gave up 0 bases and J gave up 0 bases, with 10 bases separating them. This CDR3 is 15 amino acids long. The CDR3 loop is CASSVGGTSSYEQYF. CDR3 bases: TGTGCCAGCAGCGTAGGCGGGACGAGCTCCTACGAGCAGTACTTC.

The genes are TRBV6-5 and TRBJ2-2; 8 bases align to TRBD2. The CDR3 contains 15 residues. V shed 6 bases and J 4 bases; nucleotides not matched to a gene: 7. Germline assignment: CDR1 MNHEY and CDR2 SVGAGI. The CDR3 loop is CASRGGGRGTGELFF. The CDR3 DNA follows: TGTGCCAGCAGGGGCGGGGGGCGAGGCACCGGGGAGCTGTTTTTT.

This sequence joins TRBV7-2 and TRBJ2-7; D possibly corresponds to TRBD2 (5 bases). This CDR3 has 15 amino acids. V lost 1 base to trimming and J lost 0 bases, with 10 bases between them. CDR1 and CDR2 from the germline V gene are SGHTA and FQGNSA. CDR3 nucleotide sequence: TGTGCCAGCAGCTTAGAGGCCCGGGGCTCCTACGAGCAGTACTTC. The encoded protein is CASSLEARGSYEQYF.

A single count supports this clone. Here the CDR3 reads CASSVAGASGETQYF. In DNA form, the CDR3 reads TGTGCCAGCAGCGTAGCGGGGGCCTCTGGAGAGACCCAGTACTTC. The rearrangement uses TRBV5-5 and TRBJ2-5, with 9 nucleotides matching TRBD2. Losses at the gene ends were 4 bases for V and 4 bases for J; bases not matched to a gene: 8. Per germline, CDR1 SGHKS and CDR2 YYEKEE (reference sequence). The CDR3 contains 15 residues.

V and J are TRBV9 and TRBJ2-1; D perhaps matches TRBD2 (6 bases). Trimming pared 2 bases from V and 5 bases from J, leaving 14 bases between. Germline V CDR1 and CDR2: SGDLS, YYNGEE. CDR3 length equals 15 residues. CDR3 coding DNA: TGTGCCAGCAGCGTCGGCGGGATCAGTAACAATGAGCAGTTCTTC. This gives the protein CASSVGGISNNEQFF.

This chain uses TRBV28 with TRBJ2-3, with 10 bases matching TRBD2. V dropped 1 base and J dropped 6; count of bases not matched to a gene: 7. CDR3 length: 16 residues. Germline V lookup: CDR1 MDHEN, CDR2 SYDVKM. CDR3 in DNA: TGTGCCAGCAGTTTATTGCTAGCGGGGGCGGGGGATACGCAGTATTTT. This translates into CASSLLLAGAGDTQYF. Based on the CDR3 plus reference TRBV28 and TRBJ2-3, the full variable domain is DVKVTQSSRYLVKRTGEKVFLECVQDMDHENMFWYRQDPGLGLRLIYFSYDVKMKEKGDIPEGYSVSREKKERFSLILESASTNQTSMYLCASSLLLAGAGDTQYFGPGTRLTVL.

The chain carries TRBV30 and TRBJ1-2; D remains unclear. The CDR3 is made up of 16 amino acids. V lost 1 base, J lost 4 bases, and 19 bases lay in between. Germline V gene data show CDR1 as GTSNPN and CDR2 as SVGIG (reference sequence). The DNA of the CDR3 is TGTGCCTGGAGTGAGCCGCGGGGTCCCCTATCCTATGGCTACACCTTC. Protein product: CAWSEPRGPLSYGYTF.

The J gene is TRBJ1-1, the V gene TRBV5-6; perhaps TRBD1 as D (5 bases). Trimming removed 2 bases from V and 2 bases from J, with 10 bases in between. CDR1 SGHDT and CDR2 YYEEEE come from the germline V gene. The CDR3 covers 14 residues. CDR3 sequence: CASSFGTPNTEAFF. CDR3 nucleotides: TGTGCCAGCAGCTTCGGGACTCCTAACACTGAAGCTTTCTTT.

This rearrangement joins TRBV19 to TRBJ1-2; no firm D call. The CDR3 is made up of 13 amino acids. CDR1 and CDR2 (germline): LNHDA, SQIVND (reference sequence). V gave up 2 bases and J gave up 3 bases, with 7 bases separating them. CDR3 sequence: CASSISGDYGYTF. The DNA for the CDR3 is TGTGCCAGTAGTATATCCGGAGACTATGGCTACACCTTC.